The entry that follows covers one TCR beta chain sequence. The antigen this receptor binds is unknown. This sample stems from a study of T cells expressing NK-cell markers (dated by TCRdb to the early 2020s). Broadly, across the study: Three sorted T-cell subsets (CD3+CD56+NKG2C+, CD3+CD56+NKG2C- and CD3+CD56-NKG2C+) from under 10 donors had their TCR beta-chain repertoires profiled. The libraries were sequenced on Illumina HiSeq 2000/2500, MiSeq or NextSeq, producing 2 x 150 bp reads. Of the eight sequenced donors, seven were found to be HCMV-seropositive and one was found to be HCMV-seronegative. The eight sequenced donors were randomly selected healthy volunteers, three men and five women.

HCMV-specific IgG was detected in serum with a commercial ELISA kit to determine HCMV serostatus. Ficoll density gradient centrifugation was used to isolate peripheral blood mononuclear cells from blood. Instrument on record: Illumina HiSeq 2000. TCR beta cDNA libraries were made by 5'RACE template switching that added a universal primer site and unique molecular identifiers. cDNA synthesis was primed from the TCR beta constant segment, followed by two successive PCR amplification steps. The authors' pipeline ran thus. Reads were demultiplexed and grouped by UMI with MIGEC, and clonotypes were assembled and quantified with MiTCR. Only TCR cDNA sequences supported by at least two reads were kept to exclude erroneous sequences. The tcR package was used for downstream repertoire analysis, and clonotypes were matched across fractions by CDR3 nucleotide sequence plus V segment. Antigen specificity was annotated against VDJdb with VDJmatch, allowing one amino acid substitution in CDR3. TCRdb reprocessed the raw reads; every CDR3 protein sequence is a single record, and DNA is not supplied. These V and J calls derive from TCRdb rather than the authors' analysis. The table for this sample records a few hundred thousand distinct CDR3 sequences. The ten largest make up approximately 3.6% of the sample.

In the germline V gene (reference sequence), CDR1 corresponds to LGHDT and CDR2 to YNNKEL. The CDR3 has 14 amino acids, counting the end cysteine and phenylalanine. The nucleotide record is missing. What the work shows at the level of the full study, not this receptor alone: Whether the expanded NKG2C-expressing T cell clones were specific for HCMV antigens remained unclear. Those dominant clonotypes were again the most abundant among CD3+CD56-NKG2C+ cells in a few donors, at roughly 28.3-65%. In six donors, the dominant CD3+CD56+NKG2C+ clonotypes were among the top 10 CD8+ clonotypes and accounted for about 1.0-7.5% of CD8+ T cells.

This sequence was found in a young man in good health. Donor details come from another sample of the same person, matched by shared clones. The chain couples TRBV3-1 to TRBJ2-2; TCRdb lists TRBD2, though no DNA is available to test this call. What was sequenced was blood T cells: a sorted CD56 or NKG2C T cell subset, CD4+ or CD8+ T cells, or bulk PBMC T cells (not recorded which). The CDR3: CASSQGLGARELFF.